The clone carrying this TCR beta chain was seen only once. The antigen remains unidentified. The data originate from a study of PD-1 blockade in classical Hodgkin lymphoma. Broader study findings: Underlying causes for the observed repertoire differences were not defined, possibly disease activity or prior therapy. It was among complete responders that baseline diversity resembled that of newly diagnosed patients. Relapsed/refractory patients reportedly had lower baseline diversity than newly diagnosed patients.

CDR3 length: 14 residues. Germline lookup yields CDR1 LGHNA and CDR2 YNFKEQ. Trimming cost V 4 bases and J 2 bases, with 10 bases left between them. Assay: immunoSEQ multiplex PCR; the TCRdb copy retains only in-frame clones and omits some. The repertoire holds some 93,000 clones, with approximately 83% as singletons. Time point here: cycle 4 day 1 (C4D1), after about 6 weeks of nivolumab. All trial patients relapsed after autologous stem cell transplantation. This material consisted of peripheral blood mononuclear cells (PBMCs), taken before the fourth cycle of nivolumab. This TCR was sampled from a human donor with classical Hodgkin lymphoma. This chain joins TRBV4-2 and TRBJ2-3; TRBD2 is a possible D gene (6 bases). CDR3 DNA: TGTGCCAGCAGCCTAAGCGGGTACACAGATACGCAGTATTTT. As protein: CASSLSGYTDTQYF.